This is a list of T cell receptor beta chains from one sample in a study of cytomegalovirus exposure and HLA in healthy donors. Sequencing was performed with immunoSEQ multiplex PCR; in TCRdb, only in-frame clones are kept and a portion is missing. The sample records about 61,000 clones, around 92% being singletons. The specimen was PBMCs. The receptors originated from a man aged 30 to 39 in good health and CMV-seropositive. CDR3s include the opening cysteine and the closing phenylalanine or tryptophan. D genes are given only for firm matches. Expanded clones get a size class; other rows say once, few or many, or leave the size out.

clone_size j_call v_call d_call cdr3_aa cdr3_nt
. TRBJ1-5 TRBV27 . CASKYLGSNQPQHF TGTGCCAGCAAATATTTGGGCAGCAATCAGCCCCAGCATTTT
. TRBJ1-1 TRBV29-1 . CSVTATGPEAFF TGCAGCGTCACAGCCACAGGGCCTGAAGCTTTCTTT
few TRBJ2-1 TRBV28 . CASSTQGKEQFF TGTGCCAGCAGTACCCAGGGGAAAGAGCAGTTCTTC
few TRBJ2-7 TRBV7-9 . CASSLIQGGVYEQYF TGTGCCAGCAGCTTGATACAGGGGGGGGTTTACGAGCAGTACTTC
. TRBJ2-6 TRBV7-3 TRBD2 CASSLKLAGGSGANVLTF TGTGCCAGCAGCTTAAAACTAGCGGGTGGCTCTGGGGCCAACGTCCTGACTTTC
. TRBJ2-2 TRBV4-1 . CASSLKERANTGELFF TGCGCCAGCAGCTTAAAGGAACGGGCGAACACCGGGGAGCTGTTTTTT
. TRBJ2-1 TRBV18 . CASSPLTSSYNEQFF TGTGCCAGCTCACCCCTGACTAGCTCCTACAATGAGCAGTTCTTC
. TRBJ2-1 TRBV9 . CASSEQAYNEQFF TGTGCCAGCAGCGAACAGGCCTACAATGAGCAGTTCTTC
. TRBJ2-5 TRBV2 TRBD2 CASSGRVAGAGAETQYF TGTGCCAGCAGTGGTAGGGTAGCGGGAGCAGGGGCGGAGACCCAGTACTTC
once TRBJ2-7 TRBV6-1 . CASSLLYEQYF TGTGCCAGCAGTTTACTCTACGAGCAGTACTTC
. TRBJ1-2 TRBV29-1 . CSVASTEQLYGYTF TGCAGCGTTGCTTCTACAGAGCAGCTCTATGGCTACACCTTC
. TRBJ1-1 TRBV9 TRBD1 CASNRGQVNTEAFF TGTGCCAGCAACAGAGGACAGGTGAACACTGAAGCTTTCTTT
. TRBJ2-5 TRBV28 . CASRRPGGQETQYF TGTGCCAGCAGGCGACCAGGAGGACAAGAGACCCAGTACTTC
. TRBJ2-1 TRBV28 TRBD2 CASSSPRTSGGYNEQFF TGTGCCAGCAGTTCCCCCCGGACTAGCGGGGGTTACAATGAGCAGTTCTTC
. TRBJ1-3 TRBV5-1 . CASSLEMSSGNTIYF TGCGCCAGCAGCTTGGAAATGAGCTCTGGAAACACCATATATTTT
. TRBJ1-4 TRBV4-3 TRBD1 CASSQDGGDRGRKLFF TGCGCCAGCAGCCAAGATGGAGGGGACAGGGGAAGAAAACTGTTTTTT
. TRBJ2-2 TRBV27 TRBD2 CASSSLAGPGELFF TGTGCCAGCAGTTCGCTAGCGGGACCCGGGGAGCTGTTTTTT
. TRBJ1-5 TRBV25-1 TRBD1 CASRAGGDQPQHF TGTGCCAGCCGTGCAGGGGGCGATCAGCCCCAGCATTTT
. TRBJ1-3 TRBV6-5 . CASTDAPGSGNTIYF TGTGCCAGCACCGACGCTCCGGGCTCTGGAAACACCATATATTTT
. TRBJ2-1 TRBV28 TRBD2 CASSSPTSVNNEQFF TGTGCCAGCAGTTCCCCCACTAGCGTAAACAATGAGCAGTTCTTC
. TRBJ1-5 TRBV27 . CASSLSDRRQPQHF TGTGCCAGCAGTTTAAGCGACAGACGGCAGCCCCAGCATTTT
. TRBJ2-3 TRBV29-1 TRBD2 CSARDGGGTDTQYF TGCAGCGCCCGAGACGGGGGGGGCACAGATACGCAGTATTTT
. TRBJ1-4 TRBV29-1 . CSGRQATNEKLFF TGCAGCGGGAGACAGGCAACTAATGAAAAACTGTTTTTT
. TRBJ2-7 TRBV7-2 TRBD2 CASSLALAGGYEQYF TGTGCCAGCAGCTTAGCCCTAGCGGGAGGGTACGAGCAGTACTTC
. TRBJ2-7 TRBV6-1 TRBD2 CASSEGLLLTSGLHEQYF TGTGCCAGCAGTGAAGGGTTGTTATTGACTAGCGGGCTCCACGAGCAGTACTTC
. TRBJ1-1 TRBV5-1 . CASSLTVSMNTEAFF TGCGCCAGCAGCTTGACAGTATCAATGAACACTGAAGCTTTCTTT
. TRBJ2-7 TRBV7-9 TRBD1 CASSTAGTGWEQYF TGTGCCAGCAGTACTGCCGGGACAGGGTGGGAGCAGTACTTC
. TRBJ1-2 TRBV6-1 TRBD1 CAGRQGANSNYGYTF TGTGCCGGTAGGCAGGGGGCGAATAGTAACTATGGCTACACCTTC
. TRBJ2-7 TRBV13 TRBD2 CASSLGLGVSYEQYF TGTGCCAGCAGCTTGGGACTAGGGGTTTCCTACGAGCAGTACTTC
. TRBJ2-5 TRBV10-3 . CAISESEETQYF TGTGCCATCAGTGAGTCGGAGGAGACCCAGTACTTC
. TRBJ2-2 TRBV7-9 TRBD1 CASRQGAWTGELFF TGTGCCAGTAGACAGGGGGCTTGGACCGGGGAGCTGTTTTTT
. TRBJ2-7 TRBV2 TRBD2 CASRRGTSGSVEQYF TGTGCCAGCAGGCGAGGGACTAGCGGTTCGGTGGAACAGTACTTC
. TRBJ2-2 TRBV7-9 TRBD2 CASSLGLAGTGELFF TGTGCCAGCAGCTTGGGACTAGCGGGAACTGGGGAGCTGTTTTTT
. TRBJ2-7 TRBV2 . CASRGDSATYEQYF TGTGCCAGCCGCGGGGACAGTGCCACCTACGAGCAGTACTTC
once TRBJ1-2 TRBV19 . CASTPGTHGYTF TGTGCCAGTACCCCAGGGACTCACGGCTACACCTTC
. TRBJ2-7 TRBV11-2 TRBD2 CASSRMAGTSNEQYF TGTGCCAGCAGTCGTATGGCCGGGACTAGCAACGAGCAGTACTTC
. TRBJ2-3 TRBV4-2 TRBD2 CASSREPGLAGVGPTDTQYF TGTGCCAGCAGCCGGGAACCGGGACTAGCGGGAGTGGGCCCCACAGATACGCAGTATTTT
. TRBJ2-7 TRBV5-6 . CASSYSSYEQYF TGTGCCAGCAGCTACAGCTCCTACGAGCAGTACTTC
. TRBJ2-1 TRBV19 . CASSIGGSGSNEQFF TGTGCCAGTAGTATTGGAGGGAGCGGTAGCAATGAGCAGTTCTTC
. TRBJ2-5 TRBV5-6 . CASSPPSGYLQETQYF TGTGCCAGCAGCCCCCCGAGCGGTTACTTACAAGAGACCCAGTACTTC
. TRBJ1-3 TRBV6-6 TRBD1 CASSYGTAHSGNTIYF TGTGCCAGCAGTTACGGGACAGCTCACTCTGGAAACACCATATATTTT
. TRBJ2-1 TRBV5-1 TRBD1 CASRPGQGTYNEQFF TGCGCCAGCAGACCTGGACAGGGCACTTACAATGAGCAGTTCTTC
. TRBJ1-6 TRBV6-5 TRBD1 CASRPGQGYSPLHF TGTGCCAGCAGACCGGGACAGGGGTATTCACCCCTCCACTTT